Presented here are 22 T cell receptor beta chains from one specimen sequenced in a study of low-dose radiotherapy and immunotherapy resistance in tumors. With TRAV- and TRBV-specific primers, first-strand cDNA was made, covering the alpha and beta chains. TCRs were put through around 20 PCR cycles of amplification with Phusion. A constant-region primer and the V-primer adapter served as the primer pair. TCRdb itself ran the reads through MiXCR, one entry per CDR3 protein. The sample includes more than 9,500 distinct CDR3 sequences, roughly four fifths of them seen just once. Receptor source: a human donor with advanced metastatic prostate, ovarian, gallbladder or colorectal cancer (not recorded which). This table probably holds off-target reads from a library built for another chain.

This clonotype has just one count. The chain uses TRBV2 and TRBJ2-7; 7 positions agree with TRBD1. The V gene's germline CDR1 is SNHLY and CDR2 FYNNEI. The length of the CDR3 is 12 residues. V gave up 6 bases and J gave up 2 bases; unmatched junction bases: 1. The DNA of the CDR3 is TGTGCCAGCAGAGGGACAGCCTACGAGCAGTACTTC. Translation: CASRGTAYEQYF.

The chain couples TRBV9 to TRBJ1-2; D unresolved. The length of the CDR3 is 15 residues. Germline-derived CDR1 and CDR2 are SGDLS and YYNGEE. The V end was cut by 0 bases, the J end by 0 bases, with 9 bases between. Here the CDR3 reads CASSVGWEPNYGYTF. The CDR3 nucleotides read TGTGCCAGCAGCGTAGGGTGGGAACCTAACTATGGCTACACCTTC.

The chain carries TRBV6-8 and TRBJ2-3; D unresolved. Trimming removed 6 bases at V and 5 bases at J, with 24 bases between. This CDR3 has 17 amino acids. CDR1 and CDR2 from the germline V gene are MNHGY and SAAAGT. The CDR3 nucleotides read TGTGCCAGCAGCCGACTTAGTATGTCCGCGGTAGAAGATACGCAGTATTTT. Encoded protein: CASSRLSMSAVEDTQYF.

This chain joins TRBV10-3 and TRBJ2-5; the match to TRBD2 covers 9 bases. V lost 3 bases to trimming and J lost 4 bases; unmatched junction nucleotides: 3. The CDR3 length is 14 residues. Germline loops: CDR1 ENHRY, CDR2 SYGVKD. CDR3 DNA sequence: TGTGCCATCAGTGATAGCGGGGGCGGAGAGACCCAGTACTTC. Amino acid sequence: CAISDSGGGETQYF.

This CDR3 is CASSLSRGTQYF. The CDR3 nucleotides are TGTGCCAGCAGTTTATCACGGGGTACGCAGTATTTT. The chain combines TRBV28 with TRBJ2-3, with D possibly matching TRBD2 (5 bases). The V end lost 1 base, the J end lost 8 bases, and 7 bases lay between the germline ends. Germline V gives CDR1 MDHEN, CDR2 SYDVKM. CDR3 length: 12 residues.

The rearrangement joins TRBV7-2 to TRBJ2-7; 11 positions match TRBD2. With 3 bases clipped from V and 1 base from J, the junction kept 5 bases outside the gene matches. The CDR3 is made up of 16 amino acids. The V gene's germline CDR1 is SGHTA and CDR2 FQGNSA. CDR3 coding DNA: TGTGCCAGCAGCTTTATTGGGACTAGCGGTTCCTACGAGCAGTACTTC. This codes for CASSFIGTSGSYEQYF.

This rearrangement joins TRBV2 to TRBJ2-7; 11 positions agree with TRBD2. This CDR3 has 14 amino acids. With 11 bases clipped from V and 0 bases from J, the junction kept 6 bases outside the gene matches. Germline CDR1 SNHLY, CDR2 FYNNEI. The CDR3 reads CAGRLAGSSYEQYF. The CDR3 coding sequence is TGTGCCGGTCGACTAGCGGGGAGCTCCTACGAGCAGTACTTC. Based on the CDR3 plus reference TRBV2 and TRBJ2-7, the full variable domain is EPEVTQTPSHQVTQMGQEVILRCVPISNHLYFYWYRQILGQKVEFLVSFYNNEISEKSEIFDDQFSVERPDGSNFTLKIRSTKLEDSAMYFCAGRLAGSSYEQYFGPGTRLTVT.

The rearrangement joins TRBV4-2 to TRBJ2-2, with D possibly TRBD2 on 6 matching bases. The CDR3 runs to 16 residues. The germline gives CDR1 LGHNA, CDR2 YNFKEQ. The V gene lost 5 bases and the J gene lost 10 bases, with 23 bases spanning the gap. DNA for the CDR3: TGTGCCAGCAGCGGAGGGGTGGGGTCGAGAACGGAGGAGCTGTTTTTT. Protein sequence: CASSGGVGSRTEELFF.

This chain connects TRBV12-3 or TRBV12-4 to TRBJ2-1; 8 bases fit TRBD2. The CDR3 runs to 14 residues. After removal of 2 bases from V and 9 bases from J, the junction contained 6 bases not matched to a gene. The CDR3 DNA sequence: TGTGCCAGCAGTTTAAACGGGAGGGCCAGTGAGCAGTTCTTC. The encoded protein is CASSLNGRASEQFF.

The CDR3 DNA reads as TGTGCCAGCTCACCAGACCGGGACAGGTTCCTCTATGGCTACACCTTC. Amino acid sequence: CASSPDRDRFLYGYTF. The chain carries TRBV18 and TRBJ1-2; TRBD1 agrees at 8 bases. The J segment lost 4 bases and the V segment lost 2 bases, leaving 9 bases of the junction unmatched. The CDR3 has 16 amino acids. The germline gives CDR1 KGHSH, CDR2 LQKENI.

The CDR3 region has the DNA TGTGCCATCAGTGAGTCCATTGCGGGAAACACCATATATTTT. It specifies CAISESIAGNTIYF. V usage is TRBV10-3 and J usage is TRBJ1-3; D remains ambiguous. CDR3 size: 14 residues. Trimming shortened V by 0 bases and J by 4 bases, and 7 bases separated the two germline ends. Germline CDR1 reads ENHRY; CDR2 reads SYGVKD.

The V gene is TRBV29-1, the J gene TRBJ1-2; D gene uncertain. This CDR3 has 14 residues. The germline CDR1 and CDR2 sequences are SQVTM and ANQGSEA. The V end lost 5 bases, the J end lost 4 bases, and 17 bases lay between the germline ends. The CDR3, as DNA: TGCAGCGTTTCAGTCGCGCTAGGGAGCTATGGCTACACCTTC. Translated, it gives CSVSVALGSYGYTF.

The V and J genes are TRBV20-1 and TRBJ2-7; 10 bases map to TRBD1. The V gene end was trimmed by 3 bases and the J gene end by 3 bases; junction bases not matched to a gene: 5. This CDR3 has 14 amino acids. Germline CDR1 and CDR2: DFQATT and SNEGSKA (reference sequence). This chain's CDR3 is CSASRDRGVYEQYF. The CDR3 coding sequence is TGCAGTGCTAGTAGGGACAGGGGAGTCTACGAGCAGTACTTC.

The V call is TRBV6-6, the J call TRBJ2-7, with 7 nucleotides matching TRBD1. This CDR3 contains 18 residues. V was clipped by 3 bases and J by 2 bases; unmatched bases: 16. CDR1 and CDR2 (germline): MNHNY, SVGAGI (reference sequence). The chain's CDR3 is CASSYTKDGQARAYEQYF. The DNA of the CDR3 is TGTGCCAGCAGTTATACGAAGGACGGACAGGCTCGAGCCTACGAGCAGTACTTC.

V and J are TRBV7-2 and TRBJ1-1, with a possible D match to TRBD1 (5 bases). Germline assignment: CDR1 SGHTA and CDR2 FQGNSA. The CDR3 totals 14 residues. Trimming pared 2 bases from V and 5 bases from J, leaving 12 bases between. The CDR3 sequence: CASSLQGYETEAFF. In nucleotides, the CDR3 is TGTGCCAGCAGCTTACAGGGTTATGAGACTGAAGCTTTCTTT.

The V call is TRBV7-2, the J call TRBJ2-5, with 8 bases lining up with TRBD1. The length of the CDR3 is 15 residues. The V gene's germline CDR1 is SGHTA and CDR2 FQGNSA. Trimming at V came to 4 bases and at J to 2 bases, leaving 6 bases not matched to a gene. Here the CDR3 DNA reads TGTGCCAGCAGCTCGTTGACAGGGGTTCAAGAGACCCAGTACTTC. Encoded protein: CASSSLTGVQETQYF. Full variable domain (remainder filled in from reference TRBV7-2 and TRBJ2-5): GAGVSQSPSNKVTEKGKDVELRCDPISGHTALYWYRQSLGQGLEFLIYFQGNSAPDKSGLPSDRFSAERTGGSVSTLTIQRTQQEDSAVYLCASSSLTGVQETQYFGPGTRLLVL.

The rearrangement uses TRBV7-9 and TRBJ2-7; D is possibly TRBD1 or TRBD2 (5 bases each). Germline V gene data show CDR1 as SEHNR and CDR2 as FQNEAQ (reference sequence). Trimming stripped 2 bases from V and 6 bases from J, with 11 bases between. CDR3 length equals 13 residues. The CDR3 is CASSLSEGTEQYF. The CDR3 bases are TGTGCCAGCAGCTTAAGTGAAGGGACCGAGCAGTACTTC.

The genes are TRBV28 and TRBJ1-6; D is uncertain. CDR1 is MDHEN, CDR2 SYDVKM, per germline. Trimming stripped 8 bases from V and 7 bases from J, with 15 bases between. CDR3 length equals 14 residues. CDR3 DNA: TGTGCCAGCCACGTCGGCAGTTTGAATTCACCCCTCCACTTT. Its protein is CASHVGSLNSPLHF. Combining the CDR3 with reference TRBV28 and TRBJ1-6 gives the whole variable domain DVKVTQSSRYLVKRTGEKVFLECVQDMDHENMFWYRQDPGLGLRLIYFSYDVKMKEKGDIPEGYSVSREKKERFSLILESASTNQTSMYLCASHVGSLNSPLHFGNGTRLTVT.

This chain links TRBV12-3 or TRBV12-4 with TRBJ2-2; a possible D gene is TRBD2 (5 bases). The CDR3 contains 13 residues. V was trimmed by 7 bases and J by 8 bases, leaving 14 bases between them. CDR3 nucleotide sequence: TGTGCCAGCACAATGGGAGCAGGAGGGGAGCTGTTTTTT. Amino acids: CASTMGAGGELFF.

The V and J genes are TRBV29-1 and TRBJ2-1, with 10 bases identical to TRBD2. There are 15 residues in the CDR3. J was trimmed by 3 bases and V by 1 base; bases with no gene match: 3. Per the germline V gene, CDR1 is SQVTM and CDR2 is ANQGSEA. The CDR3 here is CSVEGLAGVYNEQFF. The CDR3 nucleotides are TGCAGCGTTGAAGGTCTAGCGGGAGTCTACAATGAGCAGTTCTTC.

The rearrangement joins TRBV12-5 to TRBJ2-1, with 7 bases that match TRBD1. Germline values: CDR1 LGHNT, CDR2 FRNRAP. The CDR3 contains 14 residues. Trimming cost V 6 bases and J 5 bases; bases outside gene matches: 7. CDR3 in DNA: TGTGCTAGTGGCCTAAAAACAGGGGACAATGAGCAGTTCTTC. Encoded protein: CASGLKTGDNEQFF.

In DNA form, the CDR3 reads TGTGCCAGCAGTTACTCGGGACAGGGGGGTCAGCCCCAGCATTTT. It is translated as CASSYSGQGGQPQHF. The rearrangement joins TRBV6-6 to TRBJ1-5; the match to TRBD1 covers 11 bases. Germline-derived CDR1 and CDR2 are MNHNY and SVGAGI (reference sequence). The V segment lost 0 bases and the J segment 6 bases; nucleotides outside the gene matches: 1. The CDR3 has 15 residues.